The entry below gives a single T cell receptor beta chain sequence along with its context. Other DNA sequences in the sample encode the same CDR3. This entry is derived from a study of blood T cell repertoires in COVID-19. Study-wide context: Collection of acute and convalescent COVID-19 samples took place in the United States, Italy and Spain.

Under the authors' procedure: Nucleated cell counts were estimated from reference gene primer amplification. Clones were read by immunoSEQ multiplex PCR, and TCRdb kept only the in-frame ones, dropping some. V and J calls and clone size come straight from that table; D and trimming were deduced from the DNA. Counted here are about 97,000 clones, about 72% occurring once; the ten biggest clones make up roughly 10%. Germline CDR1 MNHEY, CDR2 SMNVEV (reference sequence). This CDR3 region has 14 residues. Trimming cost V 5 bases and J 1 base; bases outside gene matches: 4. The sample consisted of peripheral blood. The TCR originated in a man aged 55 to 70 with active or convalescent COVID-19. The gene calls are TRBV27 and TRBJ1-1, with 7 bases matching TRBD1. The CDR3 here is CASSPRQGNTEAFF. CDR3 nucleotide sequence: TGTGCCAGCAGTCCTCGACAGGGGAACACTGAAGCTTTCTTT.